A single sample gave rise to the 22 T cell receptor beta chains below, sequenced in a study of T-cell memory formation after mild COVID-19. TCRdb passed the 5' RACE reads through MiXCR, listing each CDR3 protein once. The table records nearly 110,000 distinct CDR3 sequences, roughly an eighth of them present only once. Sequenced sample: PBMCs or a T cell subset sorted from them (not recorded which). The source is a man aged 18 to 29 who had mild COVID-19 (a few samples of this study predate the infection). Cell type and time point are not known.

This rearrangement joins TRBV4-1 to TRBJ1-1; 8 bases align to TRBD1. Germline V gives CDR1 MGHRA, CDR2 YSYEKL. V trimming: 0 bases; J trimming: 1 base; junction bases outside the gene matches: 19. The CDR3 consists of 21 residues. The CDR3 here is CASSQDVGVSDRGGGNTEAFF. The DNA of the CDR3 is TGCGCCAGCAGCCAAGATGTGGGAGTTTCTGACAGGGGCGGCGGGAACACTGAAGCTTTCTTT.

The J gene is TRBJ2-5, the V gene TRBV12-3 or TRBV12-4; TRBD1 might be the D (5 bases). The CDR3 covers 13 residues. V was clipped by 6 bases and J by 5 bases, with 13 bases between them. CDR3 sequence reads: CASRPGSRETQYF. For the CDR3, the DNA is TGTGCCAGCAGACCAGGGTCAAGGGAGACCCAGTACTTC.

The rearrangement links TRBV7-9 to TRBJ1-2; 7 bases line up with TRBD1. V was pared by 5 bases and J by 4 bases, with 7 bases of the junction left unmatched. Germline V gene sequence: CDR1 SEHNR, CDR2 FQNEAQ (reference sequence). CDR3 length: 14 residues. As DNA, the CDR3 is TGTGCCAGCAGCGTGACAGGGTCGATCTATGGCTACACCTTC. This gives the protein CASSVTGSIYGYTF.

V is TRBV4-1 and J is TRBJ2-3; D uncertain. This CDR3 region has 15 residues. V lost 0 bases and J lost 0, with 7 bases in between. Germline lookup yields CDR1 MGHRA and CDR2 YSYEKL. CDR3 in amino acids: CASSQEFGSTDTQYF. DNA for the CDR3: TGCGCCAGCAGCCAAGAGTTCGGTAGCACAGATACGCAGTATTTT.

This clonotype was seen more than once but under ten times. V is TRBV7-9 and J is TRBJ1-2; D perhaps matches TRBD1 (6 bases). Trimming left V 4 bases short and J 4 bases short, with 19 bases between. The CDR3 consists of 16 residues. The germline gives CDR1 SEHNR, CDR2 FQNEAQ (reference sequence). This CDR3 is CASSSKRWGAGYGYTF. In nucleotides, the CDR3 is TGTGCCAGCAGCTCCAAACGATGGGGGGCCGGCTATGGCTACACCTTC.

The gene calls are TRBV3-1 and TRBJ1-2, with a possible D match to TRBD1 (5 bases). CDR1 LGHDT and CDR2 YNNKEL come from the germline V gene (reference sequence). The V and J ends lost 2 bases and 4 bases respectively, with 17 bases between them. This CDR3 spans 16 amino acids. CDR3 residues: CASSQSEWGRVYGYTF. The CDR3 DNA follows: TGTGCCAGCAGCCAAAGTGAGTGGGGCCGCGTCTATGGCTACACCTTC. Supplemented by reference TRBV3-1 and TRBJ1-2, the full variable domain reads DTAVSQTPKYLVTQMGNDKSIKCEQNLGHDTMYWYKQDSKKFLKIMFSYNNKELIINETVPNRFSPKSPDKAHLNLHINSLELGDSAVYFCASSQSEWGRVYGYTFGSGTRLTVV.

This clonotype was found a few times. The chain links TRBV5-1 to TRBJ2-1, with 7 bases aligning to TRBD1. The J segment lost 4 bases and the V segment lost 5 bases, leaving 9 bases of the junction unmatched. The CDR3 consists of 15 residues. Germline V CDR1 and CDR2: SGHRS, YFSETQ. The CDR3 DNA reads TGCGCCAGCAGGGTCCCCGGGACAGCTTACAATGAGCAGTTCTTC. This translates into CASRVPGTAYNEQFF.

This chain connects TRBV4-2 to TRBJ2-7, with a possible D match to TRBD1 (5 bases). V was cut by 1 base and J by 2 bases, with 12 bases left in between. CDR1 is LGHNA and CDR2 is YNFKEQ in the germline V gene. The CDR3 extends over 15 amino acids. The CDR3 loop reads CASSQVSGSAYEQYF. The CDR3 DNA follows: TGTGCCAGCAGCCAAGTTTCAGGGTCCGCCTACGAGCAGTACTTC.

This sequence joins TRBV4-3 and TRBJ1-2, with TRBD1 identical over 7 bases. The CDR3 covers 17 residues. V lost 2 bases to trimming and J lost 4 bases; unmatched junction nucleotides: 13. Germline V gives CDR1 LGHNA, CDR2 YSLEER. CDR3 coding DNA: TGCGCCAGCAGCCAAAAGCAACAGGGGAGGGGGTTCTATGGCTACACCTTC. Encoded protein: CASSQKQQGRGFYGYTF.

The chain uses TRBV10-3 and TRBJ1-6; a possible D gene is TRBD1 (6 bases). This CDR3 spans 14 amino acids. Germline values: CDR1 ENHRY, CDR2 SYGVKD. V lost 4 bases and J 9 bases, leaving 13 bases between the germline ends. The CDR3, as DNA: TGTGCCATCAGTGGAGGGGGGCTCGGTTCACCCCTCCACTTT. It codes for CAISGGGLGSPLHF.

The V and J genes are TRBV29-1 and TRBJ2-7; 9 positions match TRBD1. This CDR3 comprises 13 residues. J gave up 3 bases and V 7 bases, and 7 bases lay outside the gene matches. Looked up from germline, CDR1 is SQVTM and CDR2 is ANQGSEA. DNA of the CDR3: TGCAGCGCCTCGACAGGGGGTAGCTACGAGCAGTACGTC. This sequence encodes CSASTGGSYEQYV.

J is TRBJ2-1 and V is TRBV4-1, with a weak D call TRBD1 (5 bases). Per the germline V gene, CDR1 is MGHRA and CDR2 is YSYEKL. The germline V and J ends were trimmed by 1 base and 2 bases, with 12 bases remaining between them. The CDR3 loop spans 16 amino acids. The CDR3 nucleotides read TGCGCCAGCAGCCAAGCAGGGAATAAGGCCTACAATGAGCAGTTCTTC. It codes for CASSQAGNKAYNEQFF.

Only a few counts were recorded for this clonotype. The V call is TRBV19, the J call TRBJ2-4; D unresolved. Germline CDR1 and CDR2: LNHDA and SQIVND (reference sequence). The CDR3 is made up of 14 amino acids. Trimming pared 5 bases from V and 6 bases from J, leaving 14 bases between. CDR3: CASSLRGDRNIQYF. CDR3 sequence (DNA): TGTGCCAGTAGTTTGAGAGGTGATAGAAACATTCAGTACTTC.

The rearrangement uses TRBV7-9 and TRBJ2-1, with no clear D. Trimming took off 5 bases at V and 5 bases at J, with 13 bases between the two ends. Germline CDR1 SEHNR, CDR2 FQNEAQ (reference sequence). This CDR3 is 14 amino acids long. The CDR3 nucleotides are TGTGCCAGCAGCGACCTAGGACGGGACAATGAGCAGTTCTTC. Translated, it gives CASSDLGRDNEQFF.

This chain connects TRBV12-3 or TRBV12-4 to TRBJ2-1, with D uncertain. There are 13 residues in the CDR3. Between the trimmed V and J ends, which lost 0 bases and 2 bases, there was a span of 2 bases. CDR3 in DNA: TGTGCCAGCAGTTTAGCGACCTACAATGAGCAGTTCTTC. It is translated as CASSLATYNEQFF.

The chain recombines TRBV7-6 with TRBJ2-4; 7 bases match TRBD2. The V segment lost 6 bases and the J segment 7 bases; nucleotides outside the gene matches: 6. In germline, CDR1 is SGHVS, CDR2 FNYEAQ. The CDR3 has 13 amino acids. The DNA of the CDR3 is TGTGCCAGCAGAGGGGCGGGGGAGAACATTCAGTACTTC. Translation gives CASRGAGENIQYF. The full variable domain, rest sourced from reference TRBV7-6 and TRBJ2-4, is GAGVSQSPRYKVTKRGQDVALRCDPISGHVSLYWYRQALGQGPEFLTYFNYEAQQDKSGLPNDRFSAERPEGSISTLTIQRTEQRDSAMYRCASRGAGENIQYFGAGTRLSVL.

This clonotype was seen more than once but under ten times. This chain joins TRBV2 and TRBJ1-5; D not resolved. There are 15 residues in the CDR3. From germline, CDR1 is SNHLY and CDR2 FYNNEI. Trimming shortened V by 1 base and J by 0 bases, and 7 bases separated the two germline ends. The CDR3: CASSEGHYSNQPQHF. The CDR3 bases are TGTGCCAGCAGTGAAGGACACTATAGCAATCAGCCCCAGCATTTT.

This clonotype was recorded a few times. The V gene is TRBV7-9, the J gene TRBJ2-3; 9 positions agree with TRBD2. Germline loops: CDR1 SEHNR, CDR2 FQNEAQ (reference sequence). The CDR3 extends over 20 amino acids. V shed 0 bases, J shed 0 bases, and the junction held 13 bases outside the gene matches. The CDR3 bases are TGTGCCAGCAGCTTAGCGCGGTTGGCAGCGGGGGGCTTTAGCACAGATACGCAGTATTTT. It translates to CASSLARLAAGGFSTDTQYF.

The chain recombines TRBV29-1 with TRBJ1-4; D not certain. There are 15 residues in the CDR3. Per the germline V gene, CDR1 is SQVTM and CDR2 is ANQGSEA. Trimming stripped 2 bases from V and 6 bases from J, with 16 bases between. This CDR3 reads CSVEIGRGGYEKLFF. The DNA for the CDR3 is TGCAGCGTTGAAATCGGACGCGGCGGGTATGAAAAACTGTTTTTT.

CDR3 DNA sequence: TGTGCCAGCAGTTACCGGGGCTTCGGCACTGAAGCTTTCTTT. It specifies CASSYRGFGTEAFF. This chain connects TRBV6-2 or TRBV6-3 to TRBJ1-1; tentative D call: TRBD1 (5 bases). The CDR3 is made up of 14 amino acids. Germline V CDR1 and CDR2: MNHEY, SVGEGT. V gave up 2 bases and J gave up 4 bases, with 11 bases separating them.

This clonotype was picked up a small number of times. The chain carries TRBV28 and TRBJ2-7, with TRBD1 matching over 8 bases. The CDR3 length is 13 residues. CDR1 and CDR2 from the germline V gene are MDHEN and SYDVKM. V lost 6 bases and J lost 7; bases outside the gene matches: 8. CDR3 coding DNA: TGTGCCAGCAGGGCCAGGGGGCAAAGGGAGCAGTACGTC. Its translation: CASRARGQREQYV.

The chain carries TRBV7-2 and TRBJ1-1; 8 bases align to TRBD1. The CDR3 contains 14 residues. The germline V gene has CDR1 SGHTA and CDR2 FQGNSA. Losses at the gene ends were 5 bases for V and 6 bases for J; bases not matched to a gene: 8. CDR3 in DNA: TGTGCCAGCAGCCAGGACAGGGTTCCACCTGAAGCTTTCTTT. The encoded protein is CASSQDRVPPEAFF.